A selection of T cell receptor beta chains follows, all from one sample in a study of post-analysis software for immune sequencing data. In TCRdb, the PCR reads were re-called with MiXCR into one record per CDR3 protein. The data hold hundreds of thousands of distinct CDR3 sequences, with roughly three fifths observed a single time. The specimen sequenced was blood. The receptors stem from a girl aged 2 to 10 with multiple sclerosis. Each CDR3 is given without its conserved first and last residue. A D gene is named only where the DNA matches it firmly.

J gene | V gene | D gene | CDR3 protein
TRBJ2-3 | TRBV12-3/TRBV12-4 | TRBD1 | ASSVGDRETIDTQY
TRBJ2-1 | TRBV7-6 | TRBD2 | ASSSLAGDKGYNEQF
TRBJ1-2 | TRBV6-5 | TRBD1 | ASSYSFEPGQGSCGYT
TRBJ1-2 | TRBV28 | TRBD1 | ASSLDRGWSGYT
TRBJ2-3 | TRBV7-9 | - | ASSHRRPDTQY
TRBJ2-1 | TRBV29-1 | TRBD2 | SVEERGGDYNEQF
TRBJ2-7 | TRBV20-1 | - | SARDPKSSYEQY
TRBJ1-6 | TRBV11-2 | - | ASSLGDTINSPLH
TRBJ2-7 | TRBV12-3/TRBV12-4 | - | ASSPPGRSGYEQY
TRBJ2-5 | TRBV6-5 | - | AISYSWVRGLGETQY
TRBJ1-2 | TRBV20-1 | - | SAPRQDGHYGYT
TRBJ2-1 | TRBV7-2 | - | ASSLERGWYNEQF
TRBJ2-7 | TRBV4-1 | TRBD2 | ASSQGLASSYEQY
TRBJ1-2 | TRBV7-9 | - | ASSSPAGENGYT
TRBJ2-7 | TRBV27 | - | ASLGAYEQY
TRBJ2-7 | TRBV30 | - | AWSVRGDEQY
TRBJ2-3 | TRBV9 | TRBD2 | ASSVGSGSTDTQY
TRBJ2-3 | TRBV10-3 | TRBD2 | AISALREAEDTQY
TRBJ1-2 | TRBV6-1 | TRBD1 | ASSSGQGVLYGYT
TRBJ2-7 | TRBV7-6 | TRBD1 | ASSLGQVGYEQY
TRBJ2-5 | TRBV6-6 | - | ASGDHQETQY
TRBJ1-1 | TRBV12-3/TRBV12-4 | - | ASSPRGRAEAF
TRBJ2-1 | TRBV20-1 | TRBD2 | SASGGSGISYNEQF
TRBJ2-5 | TRBV6-1 | - | ASTPLQRGNEQY